The 15 T cell receptor beta chains in this list originate from one sample, sequenced in a study of CD8+ T cells in alopecia areata. As the sequencing template, cDNA was produced by extracting RNA and reverse transcribing it. Some clones are missing from TCRdb's copy, which holds only in-frame ones; the method was immunoSEQ multiplex PCR. Of approximately 8,200 clones listed, 45% to 70% were seen once; the top ten hold less than 15%. Peripheral blood, together with lesional scalp punch biopsies, was collected from alopecia areata patients. The sample consisted of skin, taken at week 0. These TCRs come from a human donor with alopecia areata.

This sequence joins TRBV21-1 and TRBJ2-7; TRBD2 is the table's D call and was not checked against the DNA. TRBV21-1 is recorded as a pseudogene. There are 14 residues in the CDR3. In DNA, the CDR3 is TGTGCCAGGAAAAGCGGGGGAAGCTCCTACGAGCAGTACTTC. Its translation: CARKSGGSSYEQYF.

Points on this clone: With only one base between it and a far larger clone, this is likely a read error. Distinct nucleotide sequences in the sample also encode this CDR3. The chain carries TRBV28 and TRBJ2-7, with D possibly matching TRBD1 (5 bases). The CDR3 runs to 14 residues. Germline CDR1 reads MDHEN; CDR2 reads SYDVKM. V was clipped by 7 bases and J by 7 bases, with 20 bases between them. The CDR3 DNA is TGTGCCAGCAACGACGGAACAGGAATATATGAGCAGTACTTC. Its protein product is CASNDGTGIYEQYF.

The chain uses TRBV7-8 and TRBJ1-5; D ambiguous. This CDR3 contains 11 residues. The V end was cut by 3 bases, the J end by 9 bases, with 6 bases between. The V gene's germline CDR1 is SGHVS and CDR2 FQNEAQ. CDR3: CASSFNGPQHF. The CDR3 DNA is TGTGCCAGCAGCTTTAACGGGCCCCAGCATTTT. Supplemented by reference TRBV7-8 and TRBJ1-5, the full variable domain reads GAGVSQSPRYKVAKRGQDVALRCDPISGHVSLFWYQQALGQGPEFLTYFQNEAQLDKSGLPSDRFFAERPEGSVSTLKIQRTQQEDSAVYLCASSFNGPQHFGDGTRLSIL.

CDR3 coding DNA: TGTGCCAGCAGCTTAGGCGGGTCTAGCGGGAGTGGATATACGCAGTATTTT. It codes for CASSLGGSSGSGYTQYF. The chain links TRBV7-8 to TRBJ2-3; 10 positions match TRBD2. Losses at the gene ends were 1 base for V and 7 bases for J; bases not matched to a gene: 11. The CDR3 is 17 residues long. The germline CDR1 and CDR2 sequences are SGHVS and FQNEAQ. Looking up the rest from reference TRBV7-8 and TRBJ2-3 gives the full variable domain: GAGVSQSPRYKVAKRGQDVALRCDPISGHVSLFWYQQALGQGPEFLTYFQNEAQLDKSGLPSDRFFAERPEGSVSTLKIQRTQQEDSAVYLCASSLGGSSGSGYTQYFGPGTRLTVL.

CDR3 loop: CASSQPTSGRTPYNEQFF. The DNA for the CDR3 is TGCGCCAGCAGCCAACCTACTAGCGGGAGGACCCCCTACAATGAGCAGTTCTTC. The chain couples TRBV4-1 to TRBJ2-1; 12 nucleotides line up with TRBD2. CDR1 and CDR2 from the germline V gene are MGHRA and YSYEKL. The trim removed 2 bases at V and 2 bases at J, leaving 7 bases unmatched. The CDR3 is 18 amino acids.

The chain employs TRBV7-6 and TRBJ1-6; D not certain. V was clipped by 2 bases and J by 0 bases, with 11 bases between them. This CDR3 is built from 17 residues. The germline gives CDR1 SGHVS, CDR2 FNYEAQ. CDR3 sequence reads: CASSLTVKSSYNSPLHF. The CDR3 DNA reads as TGTGCCAGCAGCTTAACTGTTAAAAGCTCCTATAATTCACCCCTCCACTTT.

In this sample, this clone is medium-sized. CDR3 region: CASSQDSSGTQYF. The CDR3 DNA is TGCGCCAGCAGCCAAGATAGTTCGGGAACGCAGTATTTT. The gene calls are TRBV4-1 and TRBJ2-3, with a tentative D call TRBD2 (5 bases). The germline V and J ends were trimmed by 0 bases and 9 bases, with 10 bases remaining between them. The CDR3 consists of 13 residues. Germline V CDR1 and CDR2: MGHRA, YSYEKL.

The chain joins TRBV25-1 to TRBJ2-4, with D unresolved. The CDR3 length is 15 residues. In germline, CDR1 is MGHDK, CDR2 SYGVNS. Between the trimmed V and J ends, which lost 5 bases and 0 bases, there was a span of 11 bases. CDR3 coding DNA: TGTGCCAGCAGTTCAGGCCCCCTAGCCAAAAACATTCAGTACTTC. Translating gives CASSSGPLAKNIQYF.

The V call is TRBV28, the J call TRBJ2-1; TRBD2 matches at 10 bases. Unmatched junction bases numbered 4, after V lost 3 bases and J lost 5 bases. CDR3 length: 15 amino acids. Germline V CDR1 and CDR2: MDHEN, SYDVKM. The CDR3 region has the DNA TGTGCCAGCAGTTTGGCTAGCGGGGGAAACAATGAGCAGTTCTTC. Its protein product is CASSLASGGNNEQFF.

The chain carries TRBV4-2 and TRBJ1-5; tentatively, D is TRBD1 (6 bases). V gave up 4 bases and J gave up 4 bases, with 11 bases separating them. The CDR3 has 14 residues. Germline V gives CDR1 LGHNA, CDR2 YNFKEQ. For the CDR3, the DNA is TGTGCCAGCAGCCTAAAAACAGGGAATCAGCCCCAGCATTTT. Its translation: CASSLKTGNQPQHF.

V and J are TRBV4-3 and TRBJ2-7; 11 nucleotides match TRBD2. The ends lost 3 bases at V and 4 bases at J; junction bases unmatched: 5. In germline, CDR1 is LGHNA, CDR2 YSLEER. CDR3 size: 15 residues. The DNA for the CDR3 is TGCGCCAGCAGCCAGAGACTAGCGGGAAGATACGAGCAGTACTTC. It codes for CASSQRLAGRYEQYF.

The V call is TRBV6-5, the J call TRBJ1-5; D remains ambiguous. Germline-derived CDR1 and CDR2 are MNHEY and SVGAGI. The CDR3 length is 13 residues. V was trimmed by 6 bases and J by 4 bases, leaving 10 bases between them. CDR3 sequence (DNA): TGTGCCAGCAGCCAGGTGGGGAATCAGCCCCAGCATTTT. Its protein product is CASSQVGNQPQHF.

The chain carries TRBV29-1 and TRBJ2-1, with 7 bases identical to TRBD2. Germline CDR1 reads SQVTM; CDR2 reads ANQGSEA. Trimming cost V 3 bases and J 6 bases; bases outside gene matches: 11. The CDR3 length is 15 residues. CDR3 DNA: TGCAGCGTTGATGGGTTGGGAGGGCAAGGCAATGAGCAGTTCTTC. Encoded protein: CSVDGLGGQGNEQFF.

The genes are TRBV7-9 and TRBJ2-2; TRBD1 matches at 8 bases. This CDR3 is built from 15 residues. V trimming: 6 bases; J trimming: 4 bases; junction bases outside the gene matches: 7. Per germline, CDR1 SEHNR and CDR2 FQNEAQ (reference sequence). The CDR3 loop reads CASRYQGQATGELFF. CDR3 DNA: TGTGCCAGCAGATACCAGGGACAGGCCACCGGGGAGCTGTTTTTT.

The chain couples TRBV30 to TRBJ1-2; 10 nucleotides line up with TRBD1. Trimming at V came to 5 bases and at J to 6 bases, leaving 3 bases not matched to a gene. In germline, CDR1 is GTSNPN, CDR2 SVGIG (reference sequence). The CDR3 is made up of 12 amino acids. The CDR3 DNA reads TGTGCCTGGGGGACAGGGGCCCATGGCTACACCTTC. Its translation is CAWGTGAHGYTF.